These 32 T cell receptor beta chains share one sample of origin, sequenced in a study of breast tumors, draining lymph nodes, adjacent tissues. Axillary draining lymph nodes of breast cancer patients supplied the node samples. In TCRdb, the multiplex PCR reads were re-called with MiXCR into one record per CDR3 protein. The sample carries 250,000 or so distinct CDR3 sequences, 30% recorded once. Source material: axillary lymph node tissue. The receptors originated from a female donor with breast cancer. Some clones in this sample may be carry-over from other donors' samples.

This clonotype showed up just a few times. The chain combines TRBV7-9 with TRBJ2-4, with unresolved D. The CDR3 consists of 14 residues. Per the germline V gene, CDR1 is SEHNR and CDR2 is FQNEAQ (reference sequence). V lost 1 base and J 1 base, leaving 5 bases between the germline ends. The DNA for the CDR3 is TGTGCCAGCAGCTTAGGTGGTGCCAAAAACATTCAGTACTTC. It is translated as CASSLGGAKNIQYF.

This clonotype was seen a handful of times. V gene TRBV5-6 combines with J gene TRBJ2-3, with D possibly being TRBD2 (5 bases). The V end was cut by 0 bases, the J end by 2 bases, with 7 bases between. Germline V gene lookup returns CDR1 SGHDT and CDR2 YYEEEE. CDR3 length: 14 residues. The CDR3 here is CASSLVRDTDTQYF. CDR3 sequence (DNA): TGTGCCAGCAGCTTGGTTCGGGACACAGATACGCAGTATTTT.

This clonotype came up many times. The chain is built from TRBV4-2 and TRBJ1-3, with D tentatively TRBD1 (5 bases). Trimming cost V 0 bases and J 7 bases, with 10 bases left between them. The germline V gene encodes CDR1 LGHNA and CDR2 YNFKEQ. The CDR3 is 14 residues long. The CDR3 DNA sequence: TGTGCCAGCAGCCAAGATCCGCCAGGGAACACCATATATTTT. Translating gives CASSQDPPGNTIYF.

This clonotype came up many times. The CDR3 DNA follows: TGTGCCAGCAGCTTAGGGGTTTCGGACTATGGCTACACCTTC. Protein product: CASSLGVSDYGYTF. This chain uses TRBV7-8 with TRBJ1-2, with D uncertain. The germline V and J ends were trimmed by 1 base and 3 bases, with 9 bases remaining between them. The germline gives CDR1 SGHVS, CDR2 FQNEAQ. The length of the CDR3 is 14 residues.

Concerning this clonotype: A read error may explain this, as a much larger clone is one base away. The CDR3: CASSLMGISGETQYF. CDR3 DNA: TGTGCCAGCAGCCTTATGGGGATCAGCGGAGAGACCCAGTACTTC. The chain has TRBV11-2 and TRBJ2-5, with D possibly being TRBD2 (5 bases). The CDR3 has 15 residues. V lost 5 bases and J lost 4, with 17 bases in between. The germline gives CDR1 SGHAT, CDR2 FQNNGV. The full variable domain, with the rest looked up from reference TRBV11-2 and TRBJ2-5, is EAGVAQSPRYKIIEKRQSVAFWCNPISGHATLYWYQQILGQGPKLLIQFQNNGVVDDSQLPKDRFSAERLKGVDSTLKIQPAKLEDSAVYLCASSLMGISGETQYFGPGTRLLVL.

The J gene is TRBJ2-7, the V gene TRBV6-5, with 10 bases fitting TRBD1. The germline V gene has CDR1 MNHEY and CDR2 SVGAGI. V shed 0 bases and J 4 bases; nucleotides not matched to a gene: 12. The CDR3 extends over 18 amino acids. The CDR3 is CASSYSILAGQGTYEQYF. CDR3 coding DNA: TGTGCCAGCAGTTACTCGATATTGGCGGGACAGGGGACTTACGAGCAGTACTTC.

This clonotype was seen at least ten times. This chain connects TRBV5-1 to TRBJ2-3, with 12 bases fitting TRBD1. Germline V CDR1 and CDR2: SGHRS, YFSETQ. V shed 4 bases and J 4 bases; nucleotides not matched to a gene: 7. CDR3 length: 16 amino acids. CDR3 sequence: CASSPEGQGAADTQYF. The CDR3 nucleotides are TGCGCCAGCAGCCCGGAGGGACAGGGGGCGGCAGATACGCAGTATTTT.

This clonotype has a count of ten or more. CDR3: CASSFRRWGISDYEQYF. In DNA, the CDR3 is TGTGCCAGCAGTTTTAGGAGGTGGGGGATTTCCGATTACGAGCAGTACTTC. The chain is built from TRBV12-3 or TRBV12-4 and TRBJ2-7, with D perhaps being TRBD1 or TRBD2 (5 bases each). The CDR3 extends over 17 amino acids. The V and J ends lost 3 bases and 4 bases respectively, with 22 bases between them.

The chain couples TRBV27 to TRBJ2-7; TRBD2 might be the D (5 bases). The germline V and J ends were trimmed by 5 bases and 7 bases, with 15 bases remaining between them. Looked up from germline, CDR1 is MNHEY and CDR2 is SMNVEV (reference sequence). The CDR3 contains 13 residues. The chain's CDR3 is CASSVAGRREQYF. The CDR3 DNA reads TGTGCCAGCAGTGTCGCCGGGCGGAGGGAGCAGTACTTC.

This clonotype was detected many times. This rearrangement joins TRBV5-8 to TRBJ2-7; 10 nucleotides align to TRBD2. Germline-derived CDR1 and CDR2 are SGHTS and YDEGEE. The CDR3 extends over 14 amino acids. V trimming: 2 bases; J trimming: 3 bases; junction bases outside the gene matches: 2. This CDR3 is CASSLIAGGYEQYF. DNA for the CDR3: TGTGCCAGCAGCTTAATAGCGGGAGGCTACGAGCAGTACTTC.

At least ten counts were recorded for this clonotype. V gene TRBV15 combines with J gene TRBJ1-2; D gene ambiguous. CDR3 length equals 14 residues. Germline CDR1 is LNHNV and CDR2 is YYDKDF (reference sequence). V was pared by 5 bases and J by 0 bases, with 10 bases between. The CDR3 sequence is CATSAGIANYGYTF. The CDR3 DNA reads as TGTGCCACCAGCGCCGGGATAGCTAACTATGGCTACACCTTC. Combining the CDR3 with reference TRBV15 and TRBJ1-2 gives the whole variable domain DAMVIQNPRYQVTQFGKPVTLSCSQTLNHNVMYWYQQKSSQAPKLLFHYYDKDFNNEADTPDNFQSRRPNTSFCFLDIRSPGLGDTAMYLCATSAGIANYGYTFGSGTRLTVV.

This clonotype was recorded at least ten times. This chain joins TRBV12-3 or TRBV12-4 and TRBJ2-7; 13 positions match TRBD2. This CDR3 contains 13 residues. V lost 9 bases, J lost 5 bases, and 4 bases stayed unmatched. CDR3 protein: CASRLAGGHEQYF. CDR3 nucleotides: TGTGCCAGTAGACTAGCGGGAGGACACGAGCAGTACTTC.

There are a few counts of this clonotype. This chain connects TRBV28 to TRBJ2-2; D tentatively fits TRBD1 or TRBD2 (5 bases each). The CDR3 is made up of 15 amino acids. With 1 base removed from V and 8 bases from J, the gap between germline ends came to 14 bases. Germline V gives CDR1 MDHEN, CDR2 SYDVKM. The CDR3 DNA follows: TGTGCCAGCAGTTTATTTTTGGGGGTTTCGGGGGAGCTGTTTTTT. Protein sequence: CASSLFLGVSGELFF.

As concerns this clonotype: A much larger clone is a single base away; this may be a read error. This chain uses TRBV7-2 with TRBJ2-3; 16 nucleotides line up with TRBD2. Germline CDR1 is SGHTA and CDR2 is FQGNSA. The junction had 2 bases not matched to a gene; V was cut back by 4 bases and J by 4 bases. This CDR3 comprises 16 residues. For the CDR3, the DNA is TGTGCCAGCAGCTCCGGGACTAGCGGGAGGGCAGATACGCAGTATTTT. Residues: CASSSGTSGRADTQYF.

This clonotype has only a few counts. The chain has TRBV5-8 and TRBJ2-1; D is possibly TRBD1 (6 bases). Trimming left V 6 bases short and J 0 bases short, with 13 bases between. The CDR3 consists of 15 residues. From germline, CDR1 is SGHTS and CDR2 YDEGEE. The CDR3 bases are TGTGCCAGCAAGGAAGTGGGGGCCTCCTACAATGAGCAGTTCTTC. Its protein product is CASKEVGASYNEQFF.

The rearrangement links TRBV7-2 to TRBJ1-6, with 7 bases aligning to TRBD1. The CDR3 runs 14 residues. After removal of 5 bases from V and 9 bases from J, the junction contained 7 bases not matched to a gene. The germline V gene has CDR1 SGHTA and CDR2 FQGNSA. Written as DNA, the CDR3 is TGTGCCAGCAGCAGACAGGGAGGGCCTTCACCCCTCCACTTT. Protein product: CASSRQGGPSPLHF.

The chain recombines TRBV30 with TRBJ2-1, with D tentatively TRBD1 or TRBD2 (7 bases each). The V gene lost 1 base and the J gene lost 4 bases, with 17 bases spanning the gap. The CDR3 consists of 16 residues. Germline-derived CDR1 and CDR2 are GTSNPN and SVGIG (reference sequence). In DNA form, the CDR3 reads TGTGCCTGGAGTGGGGACAGCGGGATAGCGTACAATGAGCAGTTCTTC. Its protein is CAWSGDSGIAYNEQFF.

This clonotype was observed a few times. A much larger clone is a single base away; this may be a read error. The rearrangement joins TRBV6-2 or TRBV6-3 to TRBJ2-7; 14 bases agree with TRBD2. The CDR3 runs 16 residues. Germline V gives CDR1 MNHEY, CDR2 SVGEGT. J lost 7 bases, V lost 5 bases, and 10 bases had no gene match. This chain's CDR3 is CASSHQTTSGRGEQYF. CDR3 coding DNA: TGTGCCAGCAGTCACCAGACGACTAGCGGGAGGGGGGAGCAGTACTTC.

This clonotype was counted only a few times. The junction differs from germline at one of its ends, possibly a read error. The rearrangement joins TRBV20-1 to TRBJ2-7; TRBD2 aligns across 9 bases. Looked up from germline, CDR1 is DFQATT and CDR2 is SNEGSKA (reference sequence). The CDR3 is 14 residues long. The CDR3 DNA follows: TGCAGTGCTAGATATGGGACTAGCTCCTCCGAGCAGTACTTC. This gives the protein CSARYGTSSSEQYF.

This chain links TRBV5-1 with TRBJ1-1; no clear D gene. From germline, CDR1 is SGHRS and CDR2 YFSETQ. This CDR3 region has 14 residues. V was shortened by 4 bases and J by 0 bases, with 10 bases between the two germline ends. The CDR3 spells CASSARVMNTEAFF. In nucleotides, the CDR3 is TGCGCCAGCAGCGCCAGAGTCATGAACACTGAAGCTTTCTTT.

In the case of this clonotype: A much larger clone sits a single nucleotide away, making a read error possible. This chain uses TRBV4-3 with TRBJ1-2; tentatively, D is TRBD1 (5 bases). Germline-derived CDR1 and CDR2 are LGHNA and YSLEER. There are 13 residues in the CDR3. The V end was cut by 1 base, the J end by 6 bases, with 9 bases between. The CDR3 DNA follows: TGCGCCAGCAGCCAAGCGGGGGACCATGGCTACACCTTC. Translated: CASSQAGDHGYTF.

This clonotype was observed many times. The CDR3 spells CASSDSGRGSYEQYF. The CDR3, as DNA: TGTGCCAGCAGCGATAGCGGGAGGGGGTCCTACGAGCAGTACTTC. The chain couples TRBV11-3 to TRBJ2-7; 11 nucleotides match TRBD2. Germline values: CDR1 SGHNT, CDR2 YENEEA. J was trimmed by 1 base and V by 5 bases; bases with no gene match: 4. CDR3 length: 15 amino acids.

Many counts were recorded for this clonotype. The chain couples TRBV6-5 to TRBJ1-2; unclear D gene. The germline V gene has CDR1 MNHEY and CDR2 SVGAGI. V was cut by 2 bases and J by 7 bases, with 14 bases left in between. This CDR3 contains 14 residues. The CDR3 DNA is TGTGCCAGCAGTTACCGCTCGATCGGTTCTGGCTACACCTTC. Translation gives CASSYRSIGSGYTF.

A note on this clonotype: The junction departs from germline at one end; a sequencing error may be responsible. The chain is built from TRBV4-2 and TRBJ2-6, with D maybe TRBD1 (5 bases). This CDR3 region has 18 residues. CDR1 LGHNA and CDR2 YNFKEQ come from the germline V gene. The CDR3 sequence: CASALGVSRLSGADVLTF. The CDR3 DNA reads as TGTGCCAGCGCCCTAGGGGTGTCGAGACTCTCTGGGGCCGACGTCCTGACTTTC.

This clonotype was seen once. Since a much larger clone is just one base distant, this may be a read error. This chain connects TRBV11-2 to TRBJ1-2; D remains unclear. The V end was cut by 5 bases, the J end by 12 bases, with 19 bases between. The CDR3 consists of 13 residues. The V gene's germline CDR1 is SGHAT and CDR2 FQNNGV. The CDR3 sequence: CASSPIRGGGHTF. The CDR3, as DNA: TGTGCCAGCAGCCCAATCCGGGGAGGAGGCCACACCTTC. Full variable domain (rest looked up from reference TRBV11-2 and TRBJ1-2): EAGVAQSPRYKIIEKRQSVAFWCNPISGHATLYWYQQILGQGPKLLIQFQNNGVVDDSQLPKDRFSAERLKGVDSTLKIQPAKLEDSAVYLCASSPIRGGGHTFGSGTRLTVV.

This clonotype turned up a few times. J is TRBJ2-1 and V is TRBV11-3; D is uncertain. V gave up 3 bases and J gave up 0 bases, with 9 bases separating them. CDR3 length: 15 residues. Germline CDR1 and CDR2: SGHNT and YENEEA. Here the CDR3 DNA reads TGTGCCAGCAGCTTTGGCACGCGCTCCTACAATGAGCAGTTCTTC. Translated, it gives CASSFGTRSYNEQFF.

V and J are TRBV15 and TRBJ2-3; D uncertain. The CDR3 consists of 14 residues. V lost 2 bases and J 2 bases, leaving 8 bases between the germline ends. Looked up from germline, CDR1 is LNHNV and CDR2 is YYDKDF (reference sequence). The CDR3 is CATSRPSNTDTQYF. In DNA, the CDR3 is TGTGCCACCAGCAGACCCTCTAACACAGATACGCAGTATTTT.

The V call is TRBV6-2 or TRBV6-3, the J call TRBJ2-7; maybe TRBD1 (5 bases). Germline lookup yields CDR1 MNHEY and CDR2 SVGEGT. This CDR3 contains 13 residues. V was shortened by 2 bases and J by 3 bases, with 8 bases between the two germline ends. CDR3 sequence (DNA): TGTGCCAGCAGTTACACCCAGGGCTACGAGCAGTACTTC. Amino acid sequence: CASSYTQGYEQYF.

This clonotype was recorded many times. The chain uses TRBV6-1 and TRBJ2-3; either TRBD1 or TRBD2 may fit D (5 bases each). In germline, CDR1 is MNHNS, CDR2 SASEGT. V lost 3 bases to trimming and J lost 5 bases, with 12 bases between them. This CDR3 spans 14 amino acids. CDR3 nucleotides: TGTGCCAGCAGTGATCAGGGCCGGGGAGATACGCAGTATTTT. Its translation: CASSDQGRGDTQYF.

This clonotype came up many times. The chain carries TRBV7-8 and TRBJ2-7, with D tentatively TRBD1 (5 bases). Germline lookup yields CDR1 SGHVS and CDR2 FQNEAQ. The CDR3 spans 13 residues. V was cut by 5 bases and J by 1 base, with 9 bases left in between. CDR3 nucleotide sequence: TGTGCCAGCAGCCAGACAGAGTCCTACGAGCAGTACTTC. As protein: CASSQTESYEQYF.

This clonotype has ten or more counts. The CDR3 is CASSMLGTQDTQYF. In nucleotides, the CDR3 is TGTGCCAGTAGTATGTTAGGGACCCAGGATACGCAGTATTTT. V usage is TRBV19 and J usage is TRBJ2-3; D is perhaps TRBD1 or TRBD2 (5 bases each). Germline V CDR1 and CDR2: LNHDA, SQIVND (reference sequence). Trimming removed 3 bases at V and 6 bases at J, with 13 bases between. This CDR3 comprises 14 residues.

This clonotype was picked up one time. One end of the junction does not line up with germline, which may come from a read error. The chain recombines TRBV29-1 with TRBJ1-2; the match to TRBD1 covers 8 bases. The CDR3 length is 12 residues. Germline V gives CDR1 SQVTM, CDR2 ANQGSEA. Written as DNA, the CDR3 is TGCAGCATCGCAGGGGGCAACTATAGCTACACCTTC. This encodes CSIAGGNYSYTF.